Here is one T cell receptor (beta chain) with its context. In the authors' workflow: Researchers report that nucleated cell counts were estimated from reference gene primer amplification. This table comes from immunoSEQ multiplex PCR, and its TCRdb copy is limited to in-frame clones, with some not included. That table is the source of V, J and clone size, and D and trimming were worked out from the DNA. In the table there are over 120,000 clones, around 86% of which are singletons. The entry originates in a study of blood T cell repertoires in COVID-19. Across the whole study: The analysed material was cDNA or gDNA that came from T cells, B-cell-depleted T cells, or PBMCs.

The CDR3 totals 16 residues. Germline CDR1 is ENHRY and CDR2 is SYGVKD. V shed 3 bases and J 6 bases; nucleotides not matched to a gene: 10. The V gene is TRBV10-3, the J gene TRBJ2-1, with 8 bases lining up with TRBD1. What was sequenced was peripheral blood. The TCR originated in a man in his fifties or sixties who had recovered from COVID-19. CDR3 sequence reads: CAISDNRGIPPNEQFF. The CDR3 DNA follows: TGTGCCATCAGTGATAACAGGGGGATCCCACCCAATGAGCAGTTCTTC.